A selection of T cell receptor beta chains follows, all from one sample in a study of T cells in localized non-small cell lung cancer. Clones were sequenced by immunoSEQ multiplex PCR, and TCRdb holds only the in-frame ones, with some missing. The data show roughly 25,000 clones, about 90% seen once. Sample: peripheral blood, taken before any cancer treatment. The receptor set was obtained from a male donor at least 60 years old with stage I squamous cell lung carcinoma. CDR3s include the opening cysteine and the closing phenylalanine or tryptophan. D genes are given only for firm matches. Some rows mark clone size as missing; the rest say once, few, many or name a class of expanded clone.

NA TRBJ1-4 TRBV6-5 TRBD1 CASSVDRDSEKLFF TGTGCCAGCAGTGTTGACAGGGATAGTGAAAAACTGTTTTTT
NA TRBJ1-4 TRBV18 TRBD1 CASSPTQGQTTNEKLFF TGTGCCAGCTCACCTACCCAGGGACAGACAACTAATGAAAAACTGTTTTTT
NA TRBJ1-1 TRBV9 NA CASSVAGNTEAFF TGTGCCAGCAGCGTAGCAGGGAACACTGAAGCTTTCTTT
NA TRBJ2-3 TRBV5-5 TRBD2 CASSLPGLAGRGDTQYF TGTGCCAGCAGCCTCCCGGGACTAGCGGGGAGGGGAGATACGCAGTATTTT
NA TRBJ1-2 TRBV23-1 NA CASSLGSPSGYTF TGCGCCAGCAGTCTCGGCAGCCCATCAGGCTACACCTTC
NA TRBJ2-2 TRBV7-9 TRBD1 CASSRSGTGTTGELFF TGTGCCAGCAGCCGATCCGGGACAGGGACCACCGGGGAGCTGTTTTTT
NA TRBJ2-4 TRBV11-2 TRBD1 CASSLAGQIWNIQYF TGTGCCAGCAGCTTAGCGGGACAGATTTGGAACATTCAGTACTTC
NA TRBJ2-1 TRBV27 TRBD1 CASSSFGTGGGDEQFF TGTGCCAGCAGTTCATTCGGGACAGGGGGAGGCGATGAGCAGTTCTTC
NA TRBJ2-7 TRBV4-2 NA CASSQRIGYEQYF TGTGCCAGCAGCCAAAGGATCGGCTACGAGCAGTACTTC
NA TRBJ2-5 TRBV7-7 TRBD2 CASSPGLAGTRETQYF TGTGCTAGCAGCCCGGGACTAGCGGGGACTAGAGAGACCCAGTACTTC
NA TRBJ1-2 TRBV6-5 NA CASSYYPGGNYGYTF TGTGCCAGCAGTTACTATCCTGGGGGAAACTATGGCTACACCTTC
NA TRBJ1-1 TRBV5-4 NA CASTTEWLGTEAFF TGTGCCAGCACTACCGAGTGGCTCGGGACTGAAGCTTTCTTT
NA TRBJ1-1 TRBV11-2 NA CASSSLSGRPNTEAFF TGTGCCAGCAGCTCATTGAGCGGACGGCCGAACACTGAAGCTTTCTTT
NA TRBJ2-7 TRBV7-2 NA CASSFSAGGHLSYEQYF TGTGCCAGCAGCTTTTCAGCCGGAGGGCACCTCTCCTACGAGCAGTACTTC
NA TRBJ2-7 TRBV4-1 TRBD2 CASSQYYPSGPYEQYF TGCGCCAGCAGCCAATATTATCCTAGCGGACCCTACGAGCAGTACTTC
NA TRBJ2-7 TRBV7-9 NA CASSLAGVYEQYF TGTGCCAGCAGCTTAGCCGGAGTCTACGAGCAGTACTTC
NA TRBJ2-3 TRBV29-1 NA CSVARTGTDTQYF TGCAGCGTTGCTAGGACAGGCACAGATACGCAGTATTTT
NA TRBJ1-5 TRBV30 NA CAWSRSDYSNQPQHF TGTGCCTGGAGTCGATCAGATTATAGCAATCAGCCCCAGCATTTT
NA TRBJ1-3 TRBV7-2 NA CASSLVPDGNTIYF TGTGCCAGCAGCTTAGTGCCCGATGGAAACACCATATATTTT
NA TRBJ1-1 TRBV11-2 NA CASTYSRGGNTEAFF TGTGCCAGCACCTACTCACGAGGGGGGAACACTGAAGCTTTCTTT
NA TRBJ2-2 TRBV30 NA CAWSVREGRHTGELFF TGTGCCTGGAGTGTACGAGAGGGGCGACACACCGGGGAGCTGTTTTTT
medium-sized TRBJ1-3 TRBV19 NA CASSIMWGFGNTIYF TGTGCCAGTAGTATCATGTGGGGTTTTGGAAACACCATATATTTT
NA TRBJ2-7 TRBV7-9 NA CASQTGYEQYF TGTGCCAGCCAAACAGGTTACGAGCAGTACTTC
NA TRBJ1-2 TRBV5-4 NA CASSLYSGSRDGYTF TGTGCCAGCAGCTTGTACTCGGGGAGTAGGGATGGCTACACCTTC
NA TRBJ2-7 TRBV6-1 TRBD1 CASSVAGGVYEQYF TGTGCCAGCAGTGTGGCAGGGGGAGTGTACGAGCAGTACTTC
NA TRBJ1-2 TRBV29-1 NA CSVLQVGGGGYTF TGCAGCGTGCTACAGGTGGGGGGAGGAGGCTACACCTTC
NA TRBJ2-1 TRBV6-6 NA CASGPRGSSYNEQFF TGTGCCAGCGGCCCACGGGGGAGCTCCTACAATGAGCAGTTCTTC
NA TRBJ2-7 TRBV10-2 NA CASSESLTTPTYEQYF TGCGCCAGCAGTGAGTCGTTAACAACCCCGACCTACGAGCAGTACTTC
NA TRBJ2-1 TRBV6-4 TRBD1 CASRGGQGAINEQFF TGTGCCAGCAGAGGGGGACAGGGGGCGATCAATGAGCAGTTCTTC
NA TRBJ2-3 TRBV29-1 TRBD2 CSVDAGLAGGDTQYF TGCAGCGTTGATGCGGGACTAGCGGGAGGAGATACGCAGTATTTT
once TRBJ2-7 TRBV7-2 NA CASSLRDSYEQYF TGTGCCAGCAGCTTAAGGGACTCCTACGAGCAGTACTTC
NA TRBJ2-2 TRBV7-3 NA CASSREGQNTGELFF TGTGCCAGCAGCCGCGAGGGACAGAACACCGGGGAGCTGTTTTTT
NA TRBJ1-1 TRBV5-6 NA CASSLAPGRGSTEAFF TGTGCCAGCAGCTTGGCCCCTGGCAGGGGATCCACTGAAGCTTTCTTT
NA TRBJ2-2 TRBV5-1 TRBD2 CASSLSGGAVGELFF TGCGCCAGCAGCTTGAGCGGGGGGGCCGTCGGGGAGCTGTTTTTT
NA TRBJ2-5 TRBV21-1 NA CASVRWAAPQETQYF TGTGCCAGCGTCCGTTGGGCAGCCCCCCAAGAGACCCAGTACTTC
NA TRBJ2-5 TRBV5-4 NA CASSLAGSQETQYF TGTGCCAGCAGCCTGGCCGGCAGCCAAGAGACCCAGTACTTC
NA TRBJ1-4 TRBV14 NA CASSGTAYNEKLFF TGTGCCAGCAGTGGTACAGCTTACAATGAAAAACTGTTTTTT
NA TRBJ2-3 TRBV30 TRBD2 CAWTSGSPDTQYF TGTGCCTGGACTAGCGGGAGCCCAGATACGCAGTATTTT
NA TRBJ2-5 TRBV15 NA CATSRDSKWLDQETQYF TGTGCCACCAGCAGAGATAGTAAGTGGCTAGATCAAGAGACCCAGTACTTC